These T cell receptor beta chains were read from a single sample in a study of T cell responses to AZD1222 COVID-19 vaccine. Method: immunoSEQ multiplex PCR; TCRdb's copy keeps in-frame clones and lacks some. The data hold more than 140,000 clones, with approximately 89% observed a single time. The source material was peripheral blood, sampled on day 0 of MenACWY control vaccination. Receptors were obtained from an adult in good health. The conserved cysteine and the conserved F or W are not part of the CDR3 here.

TRBJ1-3 TRBV28 ASSLGGHLSSGNTIY
TRBJ2-1 TRBV27 ASSFKDPGNEQF
TRBJ1-3 TRBV28 ASIPPVTSGNTIY
TRBJ1-2 TRBV28 ASTAGQGAVRYT
TRBJ1-1 TRBV7-8 ASSREARANTEAF
TRBJ1-5 TRBV5-4 ASSLQGSLNQPQH
TRBJ2-3 TRBV28 ASSAGAPDTQY
TRBJ1-1 TRBV5-1 ASSLQGTGDTEAF
TRBJ2-2 TRBV6-5 ASKGSGELF
TRBJ2-1 TRBV7-2 ASSWNRVNEQF
TRBJ2-3 TRBV2 ASSDPPSGRATDTQY
TRBJ2-1 TRBV13 ASSHNRLAVEQF
TRBJ1-3 TRBV11-2 ASSLGRTGNTIY
TRBJ1-3 TRBV5-4 ASSLAGGNTIY
TRBJ1-2 TRBV28 ASSSTQGSYGYT
TRBJ2-1 TRBV5-1 ASSLILGGYNEQF
TRBJ1-1 TRBV6-5 ASSSMNTEAF
TRBJ2-3 TRBV19 ASSTGGAFGDTDTQY
TRBJ1-2 TRBV24-1 ATSDFGGLGYT
TRBJ1-5 TRBV10-2 ASSEGVFAQH
TRBJ2-7 TRBV5-5 ASSLANGLAGAGTYEQY
TRBJ1-1 TRBV29-1 SAVKSTEAF
TRBJ2-1 TRBV9 ASSVSGGPYNEQF
TRBJ1-2 TRBV20-1 SETDYGYT
TRBJ1-3 TRBV7-8 ASSRQGSGNTIY
TRBJ2-3 TRBV5-1 ASSQGGDPGQNTQY
TRBJ2-3 TRBV4-2 ASSQVEGTDTQY
TRBJ1-2 TRBV27 ASSLTENYGYT
TRBJ1-4 TRBV5-6 ASVHSATNEKLF
TRBJ2-2 TRBV4-3 ASSQDWTSENTGELF
TRBJ1-2 TRBV19 ASIKGEGGYT
TRBJ2-5 TRBV30 AWRGGKTQY
TRBJ2-2 TRBV9 ASSVPGVTGELF
TRBJ1-3 TRBV19 ASSILRASSGNTIY
TRBJ2-2 TRBV7-7 ASSSSGVNTGELF